The 22 T cell receptor beta chains below come from one sample, sequenced in a study of glioma-infiltrating T cells. The iRepertoire nested amplicon-rescue multiplex PCR amplified TCR alpha and beta CDR3s from RNA. TCRdb reprocessed the multiplex PCR reads with MiXCR, giving one entry per CDR3 protein. The sample includes under 150,000 distinct CDR3 sequences, around a quarter seen only once; the top ten take roughly 29%. The sample comprised glioma tissue, nonneoplastic brain tissue, or PBMCs (not recorded which). The origin of the receptors is a human donor with low-grade glioma or glioblastoma, undergoing nonglioma brain surgery, or in good health (not recorded which).

A note on this clonotype: The CDR3 end shows no conserved phenylalanine or tryptophan, and so a read error is likely. The chain recombines TRBV20-1 with TRBJ1-6; TRBD1 is a possible D gene (6 bases). The CDR3 is made up of 14 amino acids. With 3 bases removed from V and 9 bases from J, the gap between germline ends came to 15 bases. In germline, CDR1 is DFQATT, CDR2 SNEGSKA (reference sequence). CDR3 sequence (DNA): TGCAGTGCTAGGGTACAGGGTACGGGTTCACCCCTCCACCTT. It is translated as CSARVQGTGSPLHL.

The CDR3 DNA is TGTGCCAGTAGTATGTCGAGGGTCACAGATACGCAGTATTTT. Its protein product is CASSMSRVTDTQYF. The gene calls are TRBV19 and TRBJ2-3, with TRBD2 as a possible D gene (5 bases). The CDR3 extends over 14 amino acids. Trimming took 3 bases from V and 2 from J, leaving 9 bases between them. Germline V gives CDR1 LNHDA, CDR2 SQIVND (reference sequence).

This clonotype was observed a handful of times. The V gene is TRBV7-2, the J gene TRBJ1-2, with 10 bases identical to TRBD1. V dropped 0 bases and J dropped 5; count of bases not matched to a gene: 18. This CDR3 is built from 20 residues. Germline-derived CDR1 and CDR2 are SGHTA and FQGNSA. CDR3 sequence: CASSLASLPGQGRIGYGYTF. The CDR3 DNA reads as TGTGCCAGCAGCTTAGCCTCACTCCCGGGACAGGGGCGAATTGGTTATGGCTACACCTTC.

This clonotype was picked up a small number of times. The chain combines TRBV7-9 with TRBJ1-1; no definite D call. The CDR3 has 15 residues. The V end lost 0 bases, the J end lost 1 base, and 9 bases lay between the germline ends. Germline V gene sequence: CDR1 SEHNR, CDR2 FQNEAQ (reference sequence). CDR3 in amino acids: CASSLAVGGNTEAFF. CDR3 in DNA: TGTGCCAGCAGCTTAGCGGTCGGCGGGAACACTGAAGCTTTCTTT. Full variable domain (outside the CDR3, taken from reference TRBV7-9 and TRBJ1-1): DTGVSQNPRHKITKRGQNVTFRCDPISEHNRLYWYRQTLGQGPEFLTYFQNEAQLEKSRLLSDRFSAERPKGSFSTLEIQRTEQGDSAMYLCASSLAVGGNTEAFFGQGTRLTVV.

The V gene is TRBV7-9, the J gene TRBJ2-1; 7 nucleotides agree with TRBD1. V shed 10 bases and J 7 bases; nucleotides not matched to a gene: 16. This CDR3 has 15 amino acids. The V gene's germline CDR1 is SEHNR and CDR2 FQNEAQ (reference sequence). The CDR3 spells CATIKEGQPMNEQFF. The CDR3 coding sequence is TGTGCCACCATAAAAGAGGGACAGCCCATGAATGAGCAGTTCTTC. The full variable domain, in which reference TRBV7-9 and TRBJ2-1 provide the parts outside the CDR3, is DTGVSQNPRHKITKRGQNVTFRCDPISEHNRLYWYRQTLGQGPEFLTYFQNEAQLEKSRLLSDRFSAERPKGSFSTLEIQRTEQGDSAMYLCATIKEGQPMNEQFFGPGTRLTVL.

This clonotype has ten or more counts. The J gene is TRBJ1-5, the V gene TRBV10-3; 11 bases are shared with TRBD1. This CDR3 contains 14 residues. Unmatched junction bases numbered 1, after V lost 6 bases and J lost 3 bases. CDR1 is ENHRY and CDR2 is SYGVKD in the germline V gene. The chain's CDR3 is CAIRGQGVNQPQHF. The DNA for the CDR3 is TGTGCCATCAGGGGACAGGGGGTCAATCAGCCCCAGCATTTT.

On this clonotype: Sequence at one end of the junction differs from germline and may be a read error. This chain joins TRBV9 and TRBJ2-5; the D gene is possibly TRBD2 (5 bases). The CDR3 extends over 11 amino acids. CDR1 is SGDLS and CDR2 is YYNGEE in the germline V gene. As DNA, the CDR3 is TGTGCCAGCAGCGTAGGGGAGAACCAGTACTTC. This codes for CASSVGENQYF.

This clonotype has a handful of counts. This rearrangement joins TRBV3-1 to TRBJ1-2, with D perhaps TRBD1 (5 bases). The CDR3 totals 15 residues. V lost 1 base and J lost 7, with 16 bases in between. In germline, CDR1 is LGHDT, CDR2 YNNKEL (reference sequence). This chain's CDR3 is CASSQASIQGRGYTF. CDR3 DNA sequence: TGTGCCAGCAGCCAAGCGTCTATCCAGGGACGTGGCTACACCTTC.

This clonotype came up a few times. The chain couples TRBV7-2 to TRBJ1-6; D is possibly TRBD1 (6 bases). V dropped 8 bases and J dropped 7 bases, with 12 bases sitting between them. The CDR3 covers 13 residues. The V gene's germline CDR1 is SGHTA and CDR2 FQGNSA. The CDR3 sequence is CASVNQGNSPLHF. The CDR3 region has the DNA TGTGCCAGCGTGAATCAGGGGAATTCACCCCTCCACTTT.

Only a few counts were recorded for this clonotype. The V and J genes are TRBV2 and TRBJ1-1, with 12 bases lining up with TRBD1. Losses at the gene ends were 3 bases for V and 5 bases for J; bases not matched to a gene: 1. The CDR3 contains 14 residues. The germline V gene has CDR1 SNHLY and CDR2 FYNNEI. The CDR3 is CASSEGQGATEAFF. Written as DNA, the CDR3 is TGTGCCAGCAGTGAGGGACAGGGGGCGACTGAAGCTTTCTTT.

This clonotype turned up a few times. The V and J genes are TRBV24-1 and TRBJ1-3; D is possibly TRBD1 (5 bases). The CDR3 extends over 16 amino acids. V was shortened by 3 bases and J by 4 bases, with 15 bases between the two germline ends. The germline V gene encodes CDR1 KGHDR and CDR2 SFDVKD. The CDR3 is CATSDAKGPSGNTIYF. CDR3 nucleotide sequence: TGTGCCACCAGTGATGCCAAGGGGCCCTCAGGAAACACCATATATTTT.

V and J are TRBV7-6 and TRBJ1-1, with D tentatively TRBD1 (6 bases). CDR3 length equals 14 residues. With 1 base removed from V and 4 bases from J, the gap between germline ends came to 10 bases. Germline loops: CDR1 SGHVS, CDR2 FNYEAQ. The CDR3: CASSLESRGTEAFF. Written as DNA, the CDR3 is TGTGCCAGCAGCTTAGAGAGCAGGGGCACTGAAGCTTTCTTT.

This clonotype was seen only a few times. The chain employs TRBV29-1 and TRBJ2-5; TRBD1 matches at 7 bases. The CDR3 is 14 amino acids. The V gene's germline CDR1 is SQVTM and CDR2 ANQGSEA. J gave up 4 bases and V 5 bases, and 10 bases lay outside the gene matches. The CDR3 reads CSVKLTGLLETQYF. The CDR3 nucleotides are TGCAGCGTTAAATTGACAGGGCTTTTAGAGACCCAGTACTTC.

This chain connects TRBV20-1 to TRBJ1-1; D uncertain. The V gene lost 3 bases and the J gene lost 0 bases, with 8 bases spanning the gap. Germline CDR1 reads DFQATT; CDR2 reads SNEGSKA (reference sequence). This CDR3 is built from 13 residues. The CDR3 DNA reads as TGCAGTGCTAGGTCCCCGGTGAACACTGAAGCTTTCTTT. It encodes CSARSPVNTEAFF.

V is TRBV3-1 and J is TRBJ2-6, with D possibly being TRBD1 (6 bases). The CDR3 spans 15 residues. The ends were cut back, 6 bases at V and 0 bases at J, with 9 bases in the middle. CDR1 is LGHDT and CDR2 is YNNKEL in the germline V gene (reference sequence). As DNA, the CDR3 is TGTGCCAGCAGAGAACAGGGCTCTGGGGCCAACGTCCTGACTTTC. Translated, it gives CASREQGSGANVLTF.

The chain has TRBV29-1 and TRBJ2-1, with 9 bases aligning to TRBD1. CDR3 length: 13 amino acids. Germline trimming cut 4 bases from V and 7 bases from J; bases unmatched to any gene: 5. Germline values: CDR1 SQVTM, CDR2 ANQGSEA. The CDR3 protein is CSVVGQGLNEQFF. The CDR3 nucleotides are TGCAGCGTTGTAGGACAGGGGTTGAATGAGCAGTTCTTC.

V and J are TRBV20-1 and TRBJ1-6; no firm D call. With 1 base removed from V and 7 bases from J, the gap between germline ends came to 8 bases. Germline V CDR1 and CDR2: DFQATT, SNEGSKA (reference sequence). The CDR3 spans 13 residues. In DNA, the CDR3 is TGCAGTGCTAGAGCGAACACCAATTCACCCCTCCACTTT. Residues: CSARANTNSPLHF.

This clonotype has more than one count but fewer than ten. This chain joins TRBV9 and TRBJ2-3, with 12 bases aligning to TRBD2. The V gene's germline CDR1 is SGDLS and CDR2 YYNGEE. The CDR3 has 18 residues. The V gene end was trimmed by 4 bases and the J gene end by 5 bases; junction bases not matched to a gene: 14. CDR3 DNA sequence: TGTGCCAGCAGCCCTTTTACGTCTAGCGGGGGGGCCCTAGATACGCAGTATTTT. This codes for CASSPFTSSGGALDTQYF.

In this sample, this clonotype turned up a few times. This chain joins TRBV2 and TRBJ1-2; D unclear. Germline values: CDR1 SNHLY, CDR2 FYNNEI. This CDR3 comprises 15 residues. V lost 0 bases and J 2 bases, leaving 10 bases between the germline ends. CDR3 in amino acids: CASSEALQVNYGYTF. The CDR3 DNA reads TGTGCCAGCAGTGAAGCGCTTCAGGTCAACTATGGCTACACCTTC.

This chain links TRBV3-1 with TRBJ2-1, with 8 bases fitting TRBD2. Germline trimming cut 4 bases from V and 0 bases from J; bases unmatched to any gene: 8. Germline V CDR1 and CDR2: LGHDT, YNNKEL (reference sequence). The CDR3 extends over 17 amino acids. The CDR3 DNA reads as TGTGCCAGCAGCCTCGAGGTTCTAGCGGGCTCCTACAATGAGCAGTTCTTC. Its translation: CASSLEVLAGSYNEQFF.

This clonotype has a handful of counts. V and J are TRBV9 and TRBJ2-5; D possibly corresponds to TRBD1 (5 bases). This CDR3 contains 14 residues. Germline assignment: CDR1 SGDLS and CDR2 YYNGEE. V dropped 3 bases and J dropped 4 bases, with 13 bases sitting between them. CDR3 DNA: TGTGCCAGCAGCGCTAAGGGGAATATAGAGACCCAGTACTTC. Protein: CASSAKGNIETQYF. The variable domain in full, completed from reference TRBV9 and TRBJ2-5, reads DSGVTQTPKHLITATGQRVTLRCSPRSGDLSVYWYQQSLDQGLQFLIQYYNGEERAKGNILERFSAQQFPDLHSELNLSSLELGDSALYFCASSAKGNIETQYFGPGTRLLVL.

In this sample, this clonotype turned up a few times. The chain employs TRBV5-1 and TRBJ2-7, with D possibly TRBD1 on 6 matching bases. V dropped 4 bases and J dropped 3 bases, with 11 bases sitting between them. Germline CDR1 is SGHRS and CDR2 is YFSETQ. The CDR3 runs 13 residues. CDR3 in DNA: TGCGCCAGCAGCCCACAGGGTGACTACGAGCAGTACGTC. It translates to CASSPQGDYEQYV.